A single TCR beta chain is shown here with its context. The antigen is not known. The Oncomine TCR Beta short-read assay was applied to DNA of cultured CD4+ T cells. TCRdb fed the PCR reads into MiXCR, producing one record per CDR3 protein. This table has approximately 20,000 distinct CDR3 sequences, 35% to 45% appearing once. This record comes from a study of vaccination and CD4 T cells after COVID-19. Described treatment: roughly 11-day PBMC culture with coronavirus spike peptide pools or control peptides (ViraFEST assay). Per well, 2 million or so PBMCs were cultured in the presence of roughly 9 IU/ml IL-2 and about 9.6 ug/ml peptide pools. The CDR3 is 15 amino acids. V was cut by 7 bases and J by 0 bases, with 12 bases left in between.

The V call is TRBV12-3 or TRBV12-4, the J call TRBJ2-2; D is undetermined. The receptor's source is a human donor who had recovered from COVID-19. The source material was CD4+ T cells from blood, cultured in vitro, sampled before SARS-CoV-2 vaccination. The CDR3 bases are TGTGCCAGCACCAAGGGTGGATCGAACACCGGGGAGCTGTTTTTT. It is translated as CASTKGGSNTGELFF.